The clone carrying this TCR beta chain came up many times. As yet, its antigen is unknown. The V and J ends lost 2 bases and 6 bases respectively, with 8 bases between them. This CDR3 has 13 residues. The germline V gene has CDR1 SGHRS and CDR2 YFSETQ. These data belong to a study of CD8 T cells in ankylosing spondylitis. The study, taken as a whole, reports: What seemed typical of ankylosing spondylitis blood was a TCR beta motif built from 8 or 9 highly homologous variants.

5'-RACE, quantitative and with molecular barcodes, yielded the TCR beta libraries. TCRdb redid the calling of the 5' RACE reads with MiXCR, one entry per CDR3 protein. The data show around 30,000 distinct CDR3 sequences, 7.2% seen once. The chain is built from TRBV5-1 and TRBJ2-2; D is ambiguous. The specimen was blood, either unsorted or a sorted T cell fraction (not recorded which). This receptor was identified in a male donor with ankylosing spondylitis or in good health (not recorded which). Here the CDR3 reads CASSFYQSGELFF. As DNA, the CDR3 is TGCGCCAGCAGCTTTTACCAGTCCGGGGAGCTGTTTTTT.